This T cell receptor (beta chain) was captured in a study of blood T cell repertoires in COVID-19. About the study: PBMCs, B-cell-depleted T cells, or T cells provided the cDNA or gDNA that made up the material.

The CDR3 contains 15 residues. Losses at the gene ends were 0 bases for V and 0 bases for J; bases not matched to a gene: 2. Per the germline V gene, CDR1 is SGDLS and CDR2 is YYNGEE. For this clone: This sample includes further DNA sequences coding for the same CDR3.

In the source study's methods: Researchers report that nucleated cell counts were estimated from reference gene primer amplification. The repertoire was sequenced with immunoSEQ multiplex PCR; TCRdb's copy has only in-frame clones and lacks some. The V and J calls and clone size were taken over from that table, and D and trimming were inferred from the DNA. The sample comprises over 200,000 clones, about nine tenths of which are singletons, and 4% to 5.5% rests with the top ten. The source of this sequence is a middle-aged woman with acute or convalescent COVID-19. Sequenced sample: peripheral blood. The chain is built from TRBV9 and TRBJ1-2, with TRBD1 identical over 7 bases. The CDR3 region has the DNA TGTGCCAGCAGCGTAGGAGGGACAGCTAACTATGGCTACACCTTC. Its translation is CASSVGGTANYGYTF.